This T cell receptor (beta chain) was documented in a study of blood T cells in healthy people across ages (dated by TCRdb to the mid-2010s). With respect to the entire study: In model experiments, template switching captured about one uniquely barcoded TCR beta cDNA molecule for every two T cells. To avoid experimental bias, donors of different ages were randomly spread across the sequencing lanes. The study measured age-related changes in TCR beta repertoire diversity using deep sequencing normalized with unique cDNA molecular identifiers. Using the same blood draw, the study looked at two additional independent replicas of 1 million unique cDNA reads for two donors, one aged 18 to 30 and the other aged 80 or older. Donors were grouped into four age groups: young (average approximately 16 years), middle-aged (roughly 40), aged (about 60) and long-lived (around 80).

Libraries came from 5' RACE. The reads were generated on an Illumina HiSeq 2500. A second PCR of roughly 7 to 11 cycles was performed with a sample-barcoded 5' primer and a J-beta primer mix. A template-switch 5' adaptor carrying 12 random nucleotides introduced a unique molecular identifier onto each TCR beta cDNA molecule. Each sample yielded at least 2.5 million CDR3-containing paired-end reads. First-strand cDNA synthesis was performed from all RNA using the Mint cDNA synthesis kit, with priming by a TRBC-specific oligonucleotide. Following uracil-DNA glycosylase treatment, a first 18-cycle PCR with universal primers M1SS and BC2_uni_R was performed on all cDNA. The authors' pipeline ran thus. Normalization of each sample was performed by random selection of 1 million high-quality reads, each carrying a distinct molecular identifier. Instead of being binned into consensus sequences, reads that shared molecular identifiers were thrown out. CDR3 identification, clonotype clustering and error correction used MiTCR with a Q25 quality threshold and the strictest error-elimination algorithm. A nonparametric unseen species model using Euler transformation provided a lower-bound estimate of total TCR beta diversity. The public reads were run again by TCRdb, first through fastp at Q25 and then through MiXCR, and only productive beta chains were kept. Each CDR3 protein appears once, grouped with its most common genes and DNA. The V and J calls shown here were made by TCRdb, not taken from the authors' results. Within this sample are 1 million or so distinct CDR3 sequences, with 40% to 55% of them counted one time only. Clones ranked in the top ten supply approximately 17% of the sample.

The study at large found these results: Donor CMV infection status was unknown, potentially confounding age-related changes in expanded clonotypes. Observed TCR beta diversity per million T cells fell roughly linearly with age, and a significant reduction was already apparent by age approximately 40. Bulk unsorted PBMC profiling prevented conclusive comparison of naive and antigen-experienced compartments. Estimates of total diversity from one million sequenced T cells were regarded as lower bounds and underestimates. There was a strong correlation between observed TCR beta diversity and the percentage of naive T cells measured by flow cytometry. Compared with the aged group, the long-lived group had more naive CD4+ T cells, fewer expanded clones and increased TCR diversity, suggesting age selection.

V was cut back by 3 bases and J by 1 base, leaving a gap of 13 bases between them. The germline V gene specifies SGHRS as CDR1 and YFSETQ as CDR2. There are 15 amino acids in the CDR3, from cysteine to phenylalanine inclusive. Only the CDR3 portion is preserved as DNA: 45 bases, with reading frame beginning at the first base. Donors were a few dozen systemically healthy Caucasian individuals from Russia aged roughly 6 to 90 years. Around 10 milliliters of peripheral blood were collected from each donor into EDTA-treated Vacutainer tubes. Ficoll-Paque density-gradient centrifugation was used to isolate PBMCs, with at least 6 million per sample. Trizol reagent was used to extract total RNA from the PBMCs, yielding at least 6 micrograms per sample. For every donor, flow cytometry on a PBMC aliquot measured the percentage of naive CD45RAhigh/CD27high T cells. As concerns this clonotype: Its antigen is still unknown. Per-base quality was not reported, and no clone a single base away is much larger than it.

This sequence uses TRBV5-1 and TRBJ1-1; TRBD1 is possibly the D segment (6 matching bases). This TCR was recovered from a woman aged 55 to 70 in good health. Sequencing was performed on blood. DNA sequence: TGCGCCAGCAGCTCCGCCGGGACACCGAACACTGAAGCTTTCTTT. This yields the protein CASSSAGTPNTEAFF.